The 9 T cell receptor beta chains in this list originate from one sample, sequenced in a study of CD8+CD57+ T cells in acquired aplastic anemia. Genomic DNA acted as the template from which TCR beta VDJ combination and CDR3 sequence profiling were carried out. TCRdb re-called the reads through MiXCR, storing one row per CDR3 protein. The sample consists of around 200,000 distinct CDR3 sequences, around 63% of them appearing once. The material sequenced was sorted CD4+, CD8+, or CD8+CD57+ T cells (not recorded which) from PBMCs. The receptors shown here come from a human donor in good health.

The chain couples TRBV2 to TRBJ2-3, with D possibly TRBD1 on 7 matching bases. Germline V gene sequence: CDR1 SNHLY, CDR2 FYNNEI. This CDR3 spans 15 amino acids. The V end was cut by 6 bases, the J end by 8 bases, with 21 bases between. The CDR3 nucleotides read TGTGCCAGCAGGAAGACAGGGACTCCCGGTGGTACGCAGTATTTT. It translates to CASRKTGTPGGTQYF.

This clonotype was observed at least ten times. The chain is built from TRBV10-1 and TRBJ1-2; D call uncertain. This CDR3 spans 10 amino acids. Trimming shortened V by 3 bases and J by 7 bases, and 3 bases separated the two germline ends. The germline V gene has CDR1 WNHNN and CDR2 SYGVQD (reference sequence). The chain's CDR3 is CASSEGGYTF. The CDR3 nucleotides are TGCGCCAGCAGTGAAGGTGGCTACACCTTC.

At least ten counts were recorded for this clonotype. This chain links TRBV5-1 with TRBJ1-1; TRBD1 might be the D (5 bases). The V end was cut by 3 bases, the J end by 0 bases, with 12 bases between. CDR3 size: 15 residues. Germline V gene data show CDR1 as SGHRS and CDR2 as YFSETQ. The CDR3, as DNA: TGCGCCAGCAGCTGGGGGACTGTCCTGAACACTGAAGCTTTCTTT. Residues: CASSWGTVLNTEAFF.

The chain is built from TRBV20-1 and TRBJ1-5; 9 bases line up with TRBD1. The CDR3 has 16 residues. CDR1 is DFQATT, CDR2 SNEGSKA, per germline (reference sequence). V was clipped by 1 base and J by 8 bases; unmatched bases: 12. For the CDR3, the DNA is TGCAGTGCTAGAGGGGACAGGGAGAGCTACTACGAGCCCCAGCATTTT. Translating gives CSARGDRESYYEPQHF.

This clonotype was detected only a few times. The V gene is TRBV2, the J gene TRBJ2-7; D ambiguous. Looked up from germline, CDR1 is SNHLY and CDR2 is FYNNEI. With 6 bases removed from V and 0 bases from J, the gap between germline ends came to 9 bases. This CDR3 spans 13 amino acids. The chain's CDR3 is CASRPNDSYEQYF. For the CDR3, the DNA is TGTGCCAGCAGACCCAATGACTCCTACGAGCAGTACTTC.

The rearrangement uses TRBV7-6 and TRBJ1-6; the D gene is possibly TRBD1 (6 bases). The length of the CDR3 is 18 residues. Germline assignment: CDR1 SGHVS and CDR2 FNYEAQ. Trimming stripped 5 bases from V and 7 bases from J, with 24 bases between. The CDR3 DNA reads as TGTGCCAGCAGCCTTTCAAACAATGAGCTGGGGGGCAATTCACCCCTCCACTTT. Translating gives CASSLSNNELGGNSPLHF.

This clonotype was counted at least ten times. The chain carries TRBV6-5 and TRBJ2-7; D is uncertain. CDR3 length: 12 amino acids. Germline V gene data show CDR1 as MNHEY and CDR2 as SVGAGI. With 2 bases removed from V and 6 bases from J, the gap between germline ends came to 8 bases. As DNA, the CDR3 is TGTGCCAGCAGTTACAATGAAGTCGAGCAGTACTTC. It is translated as CASSYNEVEQYF.

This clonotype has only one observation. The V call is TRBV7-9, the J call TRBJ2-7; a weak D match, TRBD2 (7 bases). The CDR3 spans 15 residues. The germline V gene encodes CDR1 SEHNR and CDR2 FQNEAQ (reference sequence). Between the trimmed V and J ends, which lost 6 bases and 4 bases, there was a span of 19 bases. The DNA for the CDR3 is TGTGCCAGCAGGCAAGATACGGGGGGCAGGTACGAGCAGTACTTC. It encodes CASRQDTGGRYEQYF.

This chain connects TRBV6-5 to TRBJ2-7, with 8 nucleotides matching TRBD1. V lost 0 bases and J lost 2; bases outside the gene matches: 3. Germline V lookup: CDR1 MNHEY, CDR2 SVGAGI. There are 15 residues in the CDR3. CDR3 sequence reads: CASSYSRQGTYEQYF. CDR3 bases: TGTGCCAGCAGTTACTCGAGACAGGGGACCTACGAGCAGTACTTC.